Included here is one T cell receptor (beta chain) sequence, with context. Measured with immunoSEQ multiplex PCR; TCRdb has only the in-frame clones, and not every one. Of around 50,000 clones in the sample, roughly 92% were seen once. This sample was included in a study of technical replicates of blood from several donors. The specimen was PBMCs. This receptor was identified in a human donor in good health. Some clones in this sample may be carry-over from other donors' samples.

The chain's CDR3 is CAIRSGTGNLYEQYF. CDR3 DNA sequence: TGTGCCATCAGGTCCGGGACAGGGAATTTGTACGAGCAGTACTTC. The chain has TRBV10-3 and TRBJ2-7, with 9 nucleotides matching TRBD1. J lost 4 bases, V lost 6 bases, and 10 bases had no gene match. The length of the CDR3 is 15 residues. CDR1 and CDR2 (germline): ENHRY, SYGVKD.